Below, 5 T cell receptor beta chains from the same sample are listed, as sequenced in a study of technical replicates of blood from a few donors. Repertoires were generated with immunoSEQ multiplex PCR, while TCRdb's copy carries only in-frame clones and drops some. The table lists over 60,000 clones, roughly 90% of them singletons. Source material: PBMCs. The receptors derive from a human donor in good health. Some clones in this sample may be carry-over from other donors' samples.

The gene calls are TRBV6-5 and TRBJ2-2, with 7 bases fitting TRBD1. This CDR3 spans 15 amino acids. The germline gives CDR1 MNHEY, CDR2 SVGAGI. V dropped 7 bases and J dropped 4; count of bases not matched to a gene: 9. The CDR3 region is CASKRDSKGTGELFF. Here the CDR3 DNA reads TGTGCCAGCAAAAGGGACAGTAAGGGCACCGGGGAGCTGTTTTTT.

As DNA, the CDR3 is TGTGCCAGCAGCTTAGCGACAGGGGGACCCTACGAGCAGTACTTC. Protein product: CASSLATGGPYEQYF. The chain recombines TRBV7-9 with TRBJ2-7; 9 positions match TRBD1. The CDR3 runs to 15 residues. CDR1 SEHNR and CDR2 FQNEAQ come from the germline V gene (reference sequence). The trim removed 0 bases at V and 2 bases at J, leaving 2 bases unmatched.

The J gene is TRBJ1-1, the V gene TRBV29-1, with TRBD1 as a possible D gene (5 bases). V lost 8 bases and J lost 5, with 18 bases in between. The CDR3 loop spans 13 amino acids. Germline V gene sequence: CDR1 SQVTM, CDR2 ANQGSEA. Written as DNA, the CDR3 is TGCAGCCGTAAGACAGCCACTGTTACTGAAGCTTTCTTT. This gives the protein CSRKTATVTEAFF.

The rearrangement uses TRBV7-8 and TRBJ2-7; 8 nucleotides line up with TRBD2. V dropped 1 base and J dropped 5; count of bases not matched to a gene: 10. This CDR3 spans 16 amino acids. Germline assignment: CDR1 SGHVS and CDR2 FQNEAQ. The CDR3 sequence: CASSLVSASGFNEQYF. In nucleotides, the CDR3 is TGTGCCAGCAGCTTAGTCTCTGCTAGCGGGTTTAACGAGCAGTACTTC.

The chain has TRBV7-6 and TRBJ2-3; 13 bases line up with TRBD2. The CDR3 covers 16 residues. CDR1 is SGHVS, CDR2 FNYEAQ, per germline. The J segment lost 6 bases and the V segment lost 1 base, leaving 4 bases of the junction unmatched. The CDR3 nucleotides are TGTGCCAGCAGCTTAGAGACTAGCGGGGGGTCGGATACGCAGTATTTT. This codes for CASSLETSGGSDTQYF.